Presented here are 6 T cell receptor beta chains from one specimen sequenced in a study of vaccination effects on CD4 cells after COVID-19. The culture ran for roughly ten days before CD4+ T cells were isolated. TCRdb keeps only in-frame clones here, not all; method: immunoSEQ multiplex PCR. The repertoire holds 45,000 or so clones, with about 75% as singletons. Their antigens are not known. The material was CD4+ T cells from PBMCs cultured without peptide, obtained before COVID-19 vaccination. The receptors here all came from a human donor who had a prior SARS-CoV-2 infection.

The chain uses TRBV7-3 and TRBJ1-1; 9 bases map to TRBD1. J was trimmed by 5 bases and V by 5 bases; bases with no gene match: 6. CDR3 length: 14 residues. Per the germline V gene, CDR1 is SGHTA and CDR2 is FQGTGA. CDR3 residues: CASSEHRGLTEAFF. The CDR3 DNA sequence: TGTGCCAGCAGCGAGCACAGGGGGCTAACTGAAGCTTTCTTT. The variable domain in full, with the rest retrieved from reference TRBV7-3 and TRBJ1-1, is GAGVSQTPSNKVTEKGKYVELRCDPISGHTALYWYRQSLGQGPEFLIYFQGTGAADDSGLPNDRFFAVRPEGSVSTLKIQRTERGDSAVYLCASSEHRGLTEAFFGQGTRLTVV.

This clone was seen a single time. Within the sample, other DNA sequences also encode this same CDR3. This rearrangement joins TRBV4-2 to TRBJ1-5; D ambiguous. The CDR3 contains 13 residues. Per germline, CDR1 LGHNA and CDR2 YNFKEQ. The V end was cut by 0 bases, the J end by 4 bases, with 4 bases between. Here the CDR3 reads CASSQDRNQPQHF. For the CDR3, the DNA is TGTGCCAGCAGCCAAGATCGGAATCAGCCCCAGCATTTT.

The CDR3 reads CASSIPGGRLEAFF. The CDR3 region has the DNA TGTGCCAGCAGCATCCCAGGCGGGCGGCTTGAAGCTTTCTTT. V and J are TRBV5-4 and TRBJ1-1, with unresolved D. The V end was cut by 4 bases, the J end by 7 bases, with 17 bases between. The CDR3 is 14 amino acids. CDR1 is SGHNT, CDR2 YYREEE, per germline (reference sequence).

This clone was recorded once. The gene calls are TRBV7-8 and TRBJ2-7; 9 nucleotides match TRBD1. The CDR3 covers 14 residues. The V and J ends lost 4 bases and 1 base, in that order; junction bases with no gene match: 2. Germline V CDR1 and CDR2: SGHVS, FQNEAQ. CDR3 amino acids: CASSSTGGSYEQYF. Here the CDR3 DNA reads TGTGCCAGCAGCTCGACAGGGGGGTCCTACGAGCAGTACTTC.

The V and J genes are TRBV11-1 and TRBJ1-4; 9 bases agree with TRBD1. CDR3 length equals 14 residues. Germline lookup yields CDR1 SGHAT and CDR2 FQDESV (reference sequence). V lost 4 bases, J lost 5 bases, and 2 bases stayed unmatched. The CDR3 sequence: CASSYDRGNEKLFF. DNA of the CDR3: TGTGCCAGCAGCTACGACAGGGGGAATGAAAAACTGTTTTTT.

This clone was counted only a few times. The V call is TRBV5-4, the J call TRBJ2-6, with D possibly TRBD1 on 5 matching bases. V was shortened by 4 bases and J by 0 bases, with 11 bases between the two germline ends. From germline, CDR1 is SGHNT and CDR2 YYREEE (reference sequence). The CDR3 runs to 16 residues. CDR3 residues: CASSQPGFSGANVLTF. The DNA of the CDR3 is TGTGCCAGCAGCCAACCAGGGTTCTCTGGGGCCAACGTCCTGACTTTC. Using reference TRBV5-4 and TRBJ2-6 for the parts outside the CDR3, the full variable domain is ETGVTQSPTHLIKTRGQQVTLRCSSQSGHNTVSWYQQALGQGPQFIFQYYREEENGRGNFPPRFSGLQFPNYSSELNVNALELDDSALYLCASSQPGFSGANVLTFGAGSRLTVL.